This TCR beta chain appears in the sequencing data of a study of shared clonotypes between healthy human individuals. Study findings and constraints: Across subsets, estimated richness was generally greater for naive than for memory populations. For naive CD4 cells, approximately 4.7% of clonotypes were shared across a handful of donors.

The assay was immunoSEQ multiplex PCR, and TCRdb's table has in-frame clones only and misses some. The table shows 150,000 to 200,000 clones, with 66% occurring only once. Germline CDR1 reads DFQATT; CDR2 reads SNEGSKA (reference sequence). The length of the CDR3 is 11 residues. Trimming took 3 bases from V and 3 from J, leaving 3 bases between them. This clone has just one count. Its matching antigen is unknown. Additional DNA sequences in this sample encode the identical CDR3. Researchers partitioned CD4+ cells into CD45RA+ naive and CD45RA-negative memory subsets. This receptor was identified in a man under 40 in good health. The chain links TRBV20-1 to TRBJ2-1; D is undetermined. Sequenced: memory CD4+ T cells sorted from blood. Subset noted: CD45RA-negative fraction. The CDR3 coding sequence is TGCAGTGCTAGCAGCTACAATGAGCAGTTCTTC. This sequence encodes CSASSYNEQFF.